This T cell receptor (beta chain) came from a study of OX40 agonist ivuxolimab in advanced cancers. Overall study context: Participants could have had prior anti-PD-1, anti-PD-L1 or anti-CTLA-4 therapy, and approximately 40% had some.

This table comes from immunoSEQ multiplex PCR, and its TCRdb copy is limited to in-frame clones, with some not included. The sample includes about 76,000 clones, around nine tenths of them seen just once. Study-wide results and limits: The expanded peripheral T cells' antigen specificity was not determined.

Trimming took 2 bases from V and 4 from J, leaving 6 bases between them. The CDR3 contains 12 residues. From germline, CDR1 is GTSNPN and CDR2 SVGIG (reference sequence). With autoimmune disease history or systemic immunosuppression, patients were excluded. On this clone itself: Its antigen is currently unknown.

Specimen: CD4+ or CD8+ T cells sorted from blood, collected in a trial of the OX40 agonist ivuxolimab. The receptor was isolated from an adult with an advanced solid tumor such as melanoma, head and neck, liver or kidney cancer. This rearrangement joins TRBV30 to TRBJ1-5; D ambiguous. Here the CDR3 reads CAWSTLNQPQHF. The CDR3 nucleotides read TGTGCCTGGAGTACCCTGAATCAGCCCCAGCATTTT. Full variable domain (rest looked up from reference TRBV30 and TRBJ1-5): SQTIHQWPATLVQPVGSPLSLECTVEGTSNPNLYWYRQAAGRGLQLLFYSVGIGQISSEVPQNLSASRPQDRQFILSSKKLLLSDSGFYLCAWSTLNQPQHFGDGTRLSIL.